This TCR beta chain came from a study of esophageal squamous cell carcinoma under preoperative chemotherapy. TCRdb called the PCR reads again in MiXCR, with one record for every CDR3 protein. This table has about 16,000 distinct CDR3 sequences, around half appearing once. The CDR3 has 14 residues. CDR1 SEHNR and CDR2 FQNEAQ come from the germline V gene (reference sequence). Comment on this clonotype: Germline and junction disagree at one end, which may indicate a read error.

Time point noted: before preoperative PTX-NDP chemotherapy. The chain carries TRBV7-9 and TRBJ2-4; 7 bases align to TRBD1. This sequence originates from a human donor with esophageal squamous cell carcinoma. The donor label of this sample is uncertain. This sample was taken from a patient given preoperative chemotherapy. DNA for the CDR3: TGTGCCAGCAGCTTCGACAGGGCCAAAAATACTCAGTATTTC. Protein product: CASSFDRAKNTQYF.